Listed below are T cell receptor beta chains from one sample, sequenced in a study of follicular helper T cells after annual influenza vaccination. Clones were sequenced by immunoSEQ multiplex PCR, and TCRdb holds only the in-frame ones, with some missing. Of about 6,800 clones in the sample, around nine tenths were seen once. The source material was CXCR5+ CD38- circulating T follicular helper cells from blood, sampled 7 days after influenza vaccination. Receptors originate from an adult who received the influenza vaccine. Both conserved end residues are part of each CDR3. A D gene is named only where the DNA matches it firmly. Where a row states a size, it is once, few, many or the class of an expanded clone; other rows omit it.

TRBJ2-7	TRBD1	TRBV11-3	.	CASSPRQGLIYEQYF	TGTGCCAGCAGCCCCCGACAGGGCCTTATCTACGAGCAGTACTTC
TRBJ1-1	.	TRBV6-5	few	CASSTKGRVNTEAFF	TGTGCCAGCAGTACCAAAGGGAGGGTGAACACTGAAGCTTTCTTT
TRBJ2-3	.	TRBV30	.	CAWSPLRAASTDTQYF	TGTGCCTGGAGTCCCCTCCGGGCGGCAAGCACAGATACGCAGTATTTT
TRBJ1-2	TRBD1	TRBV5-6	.	CASSRKTGGSYGYTF	TGTGCCAGCAGCCGTAAGACAGGGGGCAGCTATGGCTACACCTTC
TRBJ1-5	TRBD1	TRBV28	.	CASSLGQNYNQPQHF	TGTGCCAGCAGTCTGGGACAGAATTACAATCAGCCCCAGCATTTT
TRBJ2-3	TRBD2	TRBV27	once	CASKGTSGGSTDTQYF	TGTGCCAGCAAGGGGACTAGCGGGGGAAGCACAGATACGCAGTATTTT
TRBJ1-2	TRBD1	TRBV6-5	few	CASSYRGRSYGYTF	TGTGCCAGCAGCTACAGGGGGAGATCTTATGGCTACACCTTC
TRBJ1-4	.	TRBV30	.	CAWSFQHNEKLFF	TGTGCCTGGAGTTTCCAGCATAATGAAAAACTGTTTTTT
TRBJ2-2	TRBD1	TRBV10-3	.	CAISDRGVVRELFF	TGTGCCATCAGCGACAGGGGGGTTGTTCGGGAGCTGTTTTTT
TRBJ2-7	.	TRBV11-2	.	CASSLGAGARYEQYF	TGTGCCAGCAGCTTAGGTGCAGGGGCCCGCTACGAGCAGTACTTC
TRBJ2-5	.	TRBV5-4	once	CASRLTGGVMETQYF	TGTGCCAGCAGGTTGACAGGCGGTGTAATGGAGACCCAGTACTTC
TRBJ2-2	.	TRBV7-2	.	CASSPFKINTGELFF	TGTGCCAGCAGCCCATTTAAAATAAACACCGGGGAGCTGTTTTTT
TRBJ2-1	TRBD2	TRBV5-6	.	CASTTLAASYNEQFF	TGTGCCAGCACCACCCTAGCGGCCTCCTACAATGAGCAGTTCTTC
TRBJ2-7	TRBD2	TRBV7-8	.	CASSLRGGTASTYEQYF	TGTGCCAGCAGCTTGCGGGGGGGGACAGCTTCAACCTACGAGCAGTACTTC
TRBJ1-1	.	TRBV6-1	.	CASSEGGSAFF	TGTGCCAGCAGTGAGGGCGGTTCGGCTTTCTTT
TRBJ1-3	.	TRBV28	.	CASLSSSGNTIYF	TGTGCCAGCCTTAGCAGCTCTGGAAACACCATATATTTT
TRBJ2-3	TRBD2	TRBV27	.	CASSLSLAVTDTQYF	TGTGCCAGCAGTTTATCCCTAGCGGTAACAGATACGCAGTATTTT
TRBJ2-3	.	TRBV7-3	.	CASSPNVDTQYF	TGTGCCAGCAGCCCAAACGTAGATACGCAGTATTTT
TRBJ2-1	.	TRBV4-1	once	CASSQDRRGSGAPYNEQFF	TGCGCCAGCAGCCAAGACCGAAGGGGTAGCGGAGCCCCCTACAATGAGCAGTTCTTC
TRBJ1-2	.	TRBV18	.	CASSPQSYDGYTF	TGTGCCAGCTCACCACAATCATACGATGGCTACACCTTC
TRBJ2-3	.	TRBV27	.	CASSFSLDGTDTQYF	TGTGCCAGCAGTTTTTCGCTGGATGGCACAGATACGCAGTATTTT